This passage covers 9 T cell receptor beta chains from one sample sequenced in a study of T cells in Graves' hyperthyroidism and ophthalmopathy. Amplified TCR beta CDR3 regions derived from RNA transcripts. First-round RT-PCR with HTBI primers amplified the TCR CDR3 region. TCRdb independently ran MiXCR on the multiplex PCR reads; one entry per CDR3 protein. The data contain about 640,000 distinct CDR3 sequences, less than 25% of them singletons. The material sequenced was blood. Every receptor here comes from a man aged 25-45 years with Graves' ophthalmopathy.

This chain uses TRBV7-9 with TRBJ2-1; 7 nucleotides agree with TRBD2. The length of the CDR3 is 16 residues. V gave up 4 bases and J gave up 5 bases; unmatched junction bases: 11. Germline-derived CDR1 and CDR2 are SEHNR and FQNEAQ (reference sequence). This chain's CDR3 is CASSYPSSGGNNEQFF. The CDR3 bases are TGTGCCAGCAGCTACCCCTCTAGCGGAGGGAACAATGAGCAGTTCTTC. Variable domain in full (rest from reference TRBV7-9 and TRBJ2-1): DTGVSQNPRHKITKRGQNVTFRCDPISEHNRLYWYRQTLGQGPEFLTYFQNEAQLEKSRLLSDRFSAERPKGSFSTLEIQRTEQGDSAMYLCASSYPSSGGNNEQFFGPGTRLTVL.

This chain connects TRBV3-1 to TRBJ2-1; D could derive from TRBD1 or TRBD2 (5 bases each). Trimming cost V 8 bases and J 4 bases, with 6 bases left between them. CDR1 is LGHDT, CDR2 YNNKEL, per germline (reference sequence). The CDR3 runs to 11 residues. The DNA of the CDR3 is TGTGCCAGCGAGGGGTACAATGAGCAGTTCTTC. Its protein product is CASEGYNEQFF.

This clonotype was counted at least ten times. The CDR3 nucleotides are TGTGCCAGCAGCTTAAAGAATGAGCAGTTCTTC. Encoded protein: CASSLKNEQFF. The chain carries TRBV7-2 and TRBJ2-1; D gene unclear. Per the germline V gene, CDR1 is SGHTA and CDR2 is FQGNSA. This CDR3 has 11 amino acids. Trimming took off 2 bases at V and 7 bases at J, with 3 bases between the two ends.

The CDR3 DNA reads TGTGCCAGCAGCCTGCTAGCGGGAGATACGCAGTATTTT. It is translated as CASSLLAGDTQYF. The rearrangement uses TRBV13 and TRBJ2-3; 8 bases fit TRBD2. CDR1 is PRHDT and CDR2 is FYEKMQ in the germline V gene (reference sequence). The junction had 3 bases not matched to a gene; V was cut back by 5 bases and J by 5 bases. The CDR3 has 13 residues.

This clonotype was counted ten times or more. The rearrangement uses TRBV7-9 and TRBJ2-7; D might be TRBD1 or TRBD2, each matching 7 bases. Trimming took off 8 bases at V and 2 bases at J, with 13 bases between the two ends. This CDR3 comprises 13 residues. In germline, CDR1 is SEHNR, CDR2 FQNEAQ (reference sequence). The DNA for the CDR3 is TGTGCCAGCGGGGGGGACAGAGCCTACGAGCAGTACTTC. Protein product: CASGGDRAYEQYF.

Only a few counts were recorded for this clonotype. The J gene is TRBJ2-1, the V gene TRBV6-2 or TRBV6-3; D is perhaps TRBD1 (7 bases). The CDR3 sequence is 20 residues long. The germline V and J ends were trimmed by 6 bases and 5 bases, with 32 bases remaining between them. Germline-derived CDR1 and CDR2 are MNHEY and SVGEGT. CDR3 in DNA: TGTGCCAGCAGCCTTAAATCCGGGACAGCCGTCGGGGGACGAAACAATGAGCAGTTCTTC. Its protein is CASSLKSGTAVGGRNNEQFF.

This clonotype has a handful of counts. V and J are TRBV28 and TRBJ2-1, with 12 bases matching TRBD2. Germline V gene data show CDR1 as MDHEN and CDR2 as SYDVKM. The CDR3 is made up of 15 amino acids. The CDR3 DNA is TGTGACAATGGGGCTAGCGGGAGGGCCCGGAATGAGCAGTTCTTC. Amino acids: CDNGASGRARNEQFF.

The chain combines TRBV19 with TRBJ2-1, with 13 bases fitting TRBD2. Trimming at V came to 6 bases and at J to 10 bases, leaving 12 bases not matched to a gene. CDR3 length: 16 amino acids. Germline V lookup: CDR1 LNHDA, CDR2 SQIVND (reference sequence). In DNA form, the CDR3 reads TGTGCCAGTAGCCGCGGGACTAGCGGGATCGGGGAGGAGCAGTTCTTC. Translated, it gives CASSRGTSGIGEEQFF.

The V and J genes are TRBV10-3 and TRBJ2-5; 8 bases match TRBD2. Trimming cost V 0 bases and J 1 base; bases outside gene matches: 7. The germline V gene has CDR1 ENHRY and CDR2 SYGVKD. The CDR3 is 17 residues long. The CDR3 reads CAISESGGGISQETQYF. Here the CDR3 DNA reads TGTGCCATCAGTGAGTCCGGGGGGGGTATCAGCCAAGAGACCCAGTACTTC.